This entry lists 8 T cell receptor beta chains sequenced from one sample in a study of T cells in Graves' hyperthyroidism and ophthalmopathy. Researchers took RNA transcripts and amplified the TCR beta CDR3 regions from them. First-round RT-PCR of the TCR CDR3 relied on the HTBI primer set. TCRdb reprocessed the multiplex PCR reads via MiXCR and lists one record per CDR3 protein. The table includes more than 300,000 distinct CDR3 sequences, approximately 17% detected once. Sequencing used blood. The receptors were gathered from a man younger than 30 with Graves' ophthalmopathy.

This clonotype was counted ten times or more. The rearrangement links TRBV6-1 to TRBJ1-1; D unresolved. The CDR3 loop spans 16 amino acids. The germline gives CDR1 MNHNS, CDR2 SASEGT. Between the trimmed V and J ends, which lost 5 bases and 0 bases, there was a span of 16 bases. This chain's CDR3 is CASSPTSGPMNTEAFF. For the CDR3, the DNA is TGTGCCAGCAGTCCCACCTCCGGACCCATGAACACTGAAGCTTTCTTT.

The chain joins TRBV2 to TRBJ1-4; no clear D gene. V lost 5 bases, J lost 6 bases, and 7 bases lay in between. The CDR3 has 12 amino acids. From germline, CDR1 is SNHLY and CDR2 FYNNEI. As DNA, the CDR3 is TGTGCCAGCAGTCGGGTGGATGAAAAACTGTTTTTT. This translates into CASSRVDEKLFF.

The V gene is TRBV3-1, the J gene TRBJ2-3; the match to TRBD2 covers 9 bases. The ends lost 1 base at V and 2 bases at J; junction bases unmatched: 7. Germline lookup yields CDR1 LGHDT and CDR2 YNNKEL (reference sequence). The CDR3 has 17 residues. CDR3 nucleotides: TGTGCCAGCAGCCAAGCGTGGGCTAGCGGGATCACAGATACGCAGTATTTT. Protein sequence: CASSQAWASGITDTQYF.

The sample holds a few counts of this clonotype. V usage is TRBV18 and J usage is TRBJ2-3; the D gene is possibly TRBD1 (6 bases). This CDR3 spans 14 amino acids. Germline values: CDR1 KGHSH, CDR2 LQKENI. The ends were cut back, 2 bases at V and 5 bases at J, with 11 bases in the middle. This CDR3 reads CASSPGGRGDTQYF. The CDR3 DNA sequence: TGTGCCAGCTCACCAGGGGGCCGAGGAGATACGCAGTATTTT.

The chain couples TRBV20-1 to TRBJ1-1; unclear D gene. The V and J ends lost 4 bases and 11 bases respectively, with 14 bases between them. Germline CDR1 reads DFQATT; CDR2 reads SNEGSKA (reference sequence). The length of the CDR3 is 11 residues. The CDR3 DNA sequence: TGCAGTGCTAAACCCAGTTGGTCCGCTTTCTTT. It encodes CSAKPSWSAFF.

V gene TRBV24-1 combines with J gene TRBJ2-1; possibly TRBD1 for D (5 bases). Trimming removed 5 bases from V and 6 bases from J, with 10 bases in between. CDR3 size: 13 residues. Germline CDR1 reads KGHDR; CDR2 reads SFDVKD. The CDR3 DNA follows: TGTGCCACCAGTGTGTCGCAGGGCAATGAGCAGTTCTTC. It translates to CATSVSQGNEQFF.

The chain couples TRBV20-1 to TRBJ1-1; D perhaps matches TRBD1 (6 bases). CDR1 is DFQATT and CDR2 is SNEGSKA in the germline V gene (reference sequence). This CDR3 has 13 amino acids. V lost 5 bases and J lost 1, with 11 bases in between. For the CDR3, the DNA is TGCAGTGCTCCCAGACAGGCGAACACTGAAGCTTTCTTT. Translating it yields CSAPRQANTEAFF.

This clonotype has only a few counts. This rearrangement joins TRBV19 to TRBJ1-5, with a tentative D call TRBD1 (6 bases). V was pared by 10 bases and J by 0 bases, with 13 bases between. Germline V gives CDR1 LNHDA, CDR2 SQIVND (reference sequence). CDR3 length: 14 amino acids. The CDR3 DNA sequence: TGTGCCACCGCCTGGACAGATAGCAATCAGCCCCAGCATTTT. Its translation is CATAWTDSNQPQHF.